This entry is about one TCR beta chain. V lost 2 bases, J lost 1 base, and 8 bases stayed unmatched. CDR1 is MNHEY and CDR2 is SVGEGT in the germline V gene. The CDR3 covers 17 residues. This entry is derived from a study of blood T cell repertoires in COVID-19. Study at large: Sources were T cells, B-cell-depleted T cells, or PBMCs; the material itself was cDNA or gDNA.

Original analysis: Cell counts per sample came from amplifying reference gene primers. The data were produced by immunoSEQ multiplex PCR, yet TCRdb's version contains in-frame clones alone and is incomplete. V and J calls and clone size are given by that table; D and trimming were obtained from the DNA. This sample carries 52,000 or so clones, about 88% of them seen once, and the ten largest clones take around 8.5%. The TCR originated in a man between 60 and 75 years old with active COVID-19. The specimen was peripheral blood. The chain couples TRBV6-2 or TRBV6-3 to TRBJ1-2; TRBD1 matches 9 bases. The CDR3 loop is CASSYPPGTGNNYGYTF. The CDR3 nucleotides are TGTGCCAGCAGTTACCCACCCGGGACAGGGAATAACTATGGCTACACCTTC.